The T cell receptor beta chain under discussion was sequenced for a study of vaccination effects on CD4 cells after COVID-19. CDR1 is MNHEY, CDR2 SVGEGT, per germline. The V segment lost 5 bases and the J segment 4 bases; nucleotides outside the gene matches: 2. There are 15 residues in the CDR3. Before sequencing took place, the ViraFEST assay used viral peptide pools to expand antigen-specific CD4+ T cells. The authors isolated CD4+ T cells after nine to eleven days of culture. Vaccinated recipients, who were negative for nucleocapsid antibodies, had no history of SARS-CoV-2 infection. Approximately 2.2 million PBMC per well received approximately 10 IU/ml IL-2 and approximately 10 ug/ml peptides in culture. Of note for this clone: Its antigen is not identified.

TCRdb's table, derived via immunoSEQ multiplex PCR, lists solely in-frame clones and lacks some. The table has about 63,000 clones, around 75% seen once; the top ten hold 3.5% to 4.5%. The rearrangement joins TRBV6-2 or TRBV6-3 to TRBJ2-1; 13 bases line up with TRBD2. The input for sequencing was CD4+ T cells from PBMCs cultured with HCoV-OC43 spike peptides, taken before COVID-19 vaccination. Subset here: HCoV-OC43 spike overlapping peptide pool stimulation. The receptor was isolated from a human donor who received a COVID-19 vaccine. This chain's CDR3 is CASSTSGGVYNEQFF. DNA for the CDR3: TGTGCCAGCAGTACTAGCGGGGGGGTGTACAATGAGCAGTTCTTC.